The 9 T cell receptor beta chains presented below share a single source sample, sequenced in a study of OX40 agonist ivuxolimab in advanced cancers. This table comes from immunoSEQ multiplex PCR, and its TCRdb copy is limited to in-frame clones, with some not included. Here the sample spans tens of thousands of clones, around 90% being singletons. The input for sequencing was CD4+ or CD8+ T cells sorted from blood, taken in a trial of the OX40 agonist ivuxolimab. The receptors shown here come from an adult with an advanced solid tumor such as melanoma, head and neck, liver or kidney cancer.

The J gene is TRBJ2-1, the V gene TRBV6-5; no definite D call. V was cut by 8 bases and J by 6 bases, with 14 bases left in between. The CDR3 has 13 residues. In germline, CDR1 is MNHEY, CDR2 SVGAGI. The CDR3 DNA is TGTGCCAGCCTCCTTTGGGCGACCAATGAGCAGTTCTTC. Translating gives CASLLWATNEQFF.

The rearrangement uses TRBV30 and TRBJ2-5, with D hard to call. Trimming took 0 bases from V and 5 from J, leaving 10 bases between them. This CDR3 is 13 amino acids long. Germline CDR1 is GTSNPN and CDR2 is SVGIG (reference sequence). The CDR3 DNA sequence: TGTGCCTGGAGTGTAAATTGGGCTGAGACCCAGTACTTC. This codes for CAWSVNWAETQYF.

V gene TRBV7-8 combines with J gene TRBJ2-5, with 7 bases that match TRBD1. The CDR3 consists of 16 residues. Germline trimming cut 5 bases from V and 5 bases from J; bases unmatched to any gene: 14. In germline, CDR1 is SGHVS, CDR2 FQNEAQ. For the CDR3, the DNA is TGTGCCAGCAGCACTCCTTCCGACAGGGCCGAGGAGACCCAGTACTTC. It yields the protein CASSTPSDRAEETQYF. The full variable domain, with the rest looked up from reference TRBV7-8 and TRBJ2-5, is GAGVSQSPRYKVAKRGQDVALRCDPISGHVSLFWYQQALGQGPEFLTYFQNEAQLDKSGLPSDRFFAERPEGSVSTLKIQRTQQEDSAVYLCASSTPSDRAEETQYFGPGTRLLVL.

The genes are TRBV10-3 and TRBJ2-7; D uncertain. The CDR3 runs 15 residues. From germline, CDR1 is ENHRY and CDR2 SYGVKD. V lost 2 bases and J lost 4, with 15 bases in between. As DNA, the CDR3 is TGTGCCATCAGTGAGCCAGCCCAAAACTTTTACGAGCAGTACTTC. Its translation is CAISEPAQNFYEQYF.

This clone was detected only once. The V call is TRBV6-5, the J call TRBJ1-2; TRBD1 matches at 8 bases. V trimming: 5 bases; J trimming: 3 bases; junction bases outside the gene matches: 5. In germline, CDR1 is MNHEY, CDR2 SVGAGI. The CDR3 has 14 amino acids. This CDR3 reads CASSPGQAYYGYTF. The DNA of the CDR3 is TGTGCCAGCAGTCCGGGACAGGCATACTATGGCTACACCTTC.

V and J are TRBV6-5 and TRBJ2-7, with D perhaps matching TRBD1 (6 bases). From germline, CDR1 is MNHEY and CDR2 SVGAGI. V dropped 0 bases and J dropped 2 bases, with 14 bases sitting between them. CDR3 length: 16 residues. CDR3 in DNA: TGTGCCAGCAGTTACTCGAGGGGACACTCAACCTACGAGCAGTACTTC. Translated, it gives CASSYSRGHSTYEQYF.

This chain connects TRBV5-6 to TRBJ1-1, with D maybe TRBD1 (5 bases). The V gene lost 5 bases and the J gene lost 10 bases, with 15 bases spanning the gap. The CDR3 is 12 amino acids. Germline V gives CDR1 SGHDT, CDR2 YYEEEE. The CDR3 DNA follows: TGTGCCAGCAGGGAGGGTCCAGGGCGAGCTTTCTTT. Translated: CASREGPGRAFF.

The chain links TRBV11-3 to TRBJ2-7; D is tentatively TRBD1 or TRBD2 (7 bases each). Germline CDR1 reads SGHNT; CDR2 reads YENEEA. This CDR3 has 15 residues. Trimming removed 5 bases from V and 2 bases from J, with 16 bases in between. This CDR3 is CASSPGGDSTYEQYF. CDR3 bases: TGTGCCAGCAGCCCTGGGGGGGACAGTACCTACGAGCAGTACTTC.

The J gene is TRBJ1-5, the V gene TRBV2; no definite D call. Germline CDR1 and CDR2: SNHLY and FYNNEI. Trimming shortened V by 2 bases and J by 0 bases, and 8 bases separated the two germline ends. This CDR3 comprises 15 residues. This CDR3 reads CASSEWEYSNQPQHF. CDR3 nucleotides: TGTGCCAGCAGTGAATGGGAGTATAGCAATCAGCCCCAGCATTTT. Together with reference TRBV2 and TRBJ1-5, the CDR3 gives the full variable domain: EPEVTQTPSHQVTQMGQEVILRCVPISNHLYFYWYRQILGQKVEFLVSFYNNEISEKSEIFDDQFSVERPDGSNFTLKIRSTKLEDSAMYFCASSEWEYSNQPQHFGDGTRLSIL.